The 19 T cell receptor beta chains reported below all come from one sample, sequenced in a study of shared clonotypes between healthy human individuals (dated by TCRdb to about 2020). The protocol used for the library was the immunoSEQ multiplex PCR assay. In TCRdb, the immuneACCESS table is reduced to in-frame sequences with V and J assigned. These tables do not hold every clone; where another copy was compared, an unresolved V gene accounts for under half, and the others remain unexplained. In this sample the table shows some 500,000 clones, 95% to 96% of which occur a single time. Together, the top ten hold around 0.067% of the sample. The sample was naive CD4+ T cells sorted from blood. The sample's cell subset or site label is to be understood as: CD45RA+ positively selected. The receptors originated from a woman in her twenties or thirties in good health.

The chain joins TRBV13 to TRBJ2-3, with no clear D. Trimming removed 5 bases from V and 3 bases from J, with 15 bases in between. CDR3 length: 15 amino acids. In germline, CDR1 is PRHDT, CDR2 FYEKMQ (reference sequence). The CDR3 sequence: CASSPKFVVTDTQYF. The CDR3 nucleotides are TGTGCCAGCAGCCCAAAGTTCGTCGTAACAGATACGCAGTATTTT. Variable domain in full (rest from reference TRBV13 and TRBJ2-3): AAGVIQSPRHLIKEKRETATLKCYPIPRHDTVYWYQQGPGQDPQFLISFYEKMQSDKGSIPDRFSAQQFSDYHSELNMSSLELGDSALYFCASSPKFVVTDTQYFGPGTRLTVL.

A word on this clone: Other DNA sequences within the sample encode an identical CDR3. The rearrangement joins TRBV6-6 to TRBJ2-3; unclear D gene. Germline V lookup: CDR1 MNHNY, CDR2 SVGAGI (reference sequence). The CDR3 has 14 residues. V was cut by 3 bases and J by 0 bases, with 7 bases left in between. DNA of the CDR3: TGTGCCAGCAGTTATTCGACTAGCACAGATACGCAGTATTTT. Protein product: CASSYSTSTDTQYF.

This clone was seen a single time. The chain uses TRBV6-5 and TRBJ2-7; D ambiguous. The CDR3 covers 14 residues. The germline gives CDR1 MNHEY, CDR2 SVGAGI. V gave up 7 bases and J gave up 0 bases, with 13 bases separating them. The CDR3 DNA sequence: TGTGCCAGCAAGGCGCGCATTGACTCCTACGAGCAGTACTTC. Amino acids: CASKARIDSYEQYF.

This clone was observed a single time. The gene calls are TRBV5-1 and TRBJ2-1; D may be TRBD2 (7 bases). CDR3 length equals 13 residues. V lost 4 bases and J 7 bases, leaving 12 bases between the germline ends. Germline CDR1 reads SGHRS; CDR2 reads YFSETQ. The CDR3 coding sequence is TGCGCCAGCAGCGCTAGGGGGGGAAATGAGCAGTTCTTC. It yields the protein CASSARGGNEQFF.

The chain uses TRBV5-1 and TRBJ2-2; a possible D gene is TRBD1 (6 bases). Germline CDR1 and CDR2: SGHRS and YFSETQ. CDR3 length equals 15 residues. Deletions cut 4 bases from V and 0 bases from J, with 10 bases between. In nucleotides, the CDR3 is TGCGCCAGCAGCCCACGGACAGCGAACACCGGGGAGCTGTTTTTT. Its protein is CASSPRTANTGELFF.

The genes are TRBV25-1 and TRBJ2-3, with 7 nucleotides matching TRBD2. With 10 bases clipped from V and 4 bases from J, the junction kept 2 bases outside the gene matches. In germline, CDR1 is MGHDK, CDR2 SYGVNS. This CDR3 has 11 amino acids. CDR3 in DNA: TGTGCCACCCGGGGGGCAGATACGCAGTATTTT. It translates to CATRGADTQYF.

This chain joins TRBV19 and TRBJ1-5; TRBD1 might be the D (5 bases). CDR3 length: 15 residues. Germline CDR1 reads LNHDA; CDR2 reads SQIVND (reference sequence). V lost 5 bases and J 4 bases, leaving 15 bases between the germline ends. The CDR3 DNA is TGTGCCAGTAGTCTTGGGCAGGGAAGAAATCAGCCCCAGCATTTT. As protein: CASSLGQGRNQPQHF.

This clone was seen only once. The V gene is TRBV7-7, the J gene TRBJ1-5; 7 nucleotides agree with TRBD1. Germline loops: CDR1 SSHAT, CDR2 FNYEAQ (reference sequence). V dropped 1 base and J dropped 1; count of bases not matched to a gene: 16. The CDR3 is made up of 20 amino acids. For the CDR3, the DNA is TGTGCCAGCAGCTTAGACCTTGGACGAGTGACAGGGAACAGCAATCAGCCCCAGCATTTT. Translated: CASSLDLGRVTGNSNQPQHF.

V is TRBV12-2 and J is TRBJ2-4; the D call of TRBD2 is as the table states it, not checked on the DNA. TRBV12-2 is noted as a pseudogene. The CDR3 is made up of 21 amino acids. The CDR3 is CASRLAKLLAGGALAKNIQYF. The CDR3 nucleotides read TGTGCAAGTCGCTTAGCGAAACTCCTAGCCGGCGGGGCGCTAGCCAAAAACATTCAGTACTTC.

The V call is TRBV11-2, the J call TRBJ2-2, with D tentatively TRBD1 (6 bases). The V gene's germline CDR1 is SGHAT and CDR2 FQNNGV. CDR3 size: 15 residues. V was pared by 3 bases and J by 0 bases, with 8 bases between. As DNA, the CDR3 is TGTGCCAGCAGCTTCCGGACAGCGAACACCGGGGAGCTGTTTTTT. Protein: CASSFRTANTGELFF.

This chain uses TRBV10-3 with TRBJ1-5; D might be TRBD1 (5 bases). The V end was cut by 4 bases, the J end by 4 bases, with 8 bases between. Germline values: CDR1 ENHRY, CDR2 SYGVKD. There are 13 residues in the CDR3. The CDR3 DNA sequence: TGTGCCATCAGTGGGGGCCCAAATCAGCCCCAGCATTTT. It encodes CAISGGPNQPQHF.

The V gene is TRBV5-1, the J gene TRBJ2-3, with D maybe TRBD2 (5 bases). Trimming left V 0 bases short and J 2 bases short, with 7 bases between. The CDR3 spans 14 residues. CDR1 and CDR2 (germline): SGHRS, YFSETQ. CDR3 sequence reads: CASSLVAFTDTQYF. The CDR3 DNA sequence: TGCGCCAGCAGCTTGGTAGCGTTCACAGATACGCAGTATTTT.

The CDR3 DNA sequence: TGTGCCAGCACAACACCAGAGACCCAGTACTTC. It codes for CASTTPETQYF. V gene TRBV28 combines with J gene TRBJ2-5; D is unclear. CDR3 length: 11 residues. Germline CDR1 MDHEN, CDR2 SYDVKM. V shed 7 bases and J shed 4 bases, with 7 bases lying between them.

This chain links TRBV27 with TRBJ2-3, with D perhaps assigned TRBD1 or TRBD2 (6 bases each). CDR3 size: 15 residues. Germline V gene data show CDR1 as MNHEY and CDR2 as SMNVEV (reference sequence). Trimming left V 5 bases short and J 3 bases short, with 15 bases between. The DNA of the CDR3 is TGTGCCAGCAGTAAACGACTAGGGGGGACAGATACGCAGTATTTT. It is translated as CASSKRLGGTDTQYF.

The gene calls are TRBV5-1 and TRBJ2-5; 7 nucleotides match TRBD1. The CDR3 length is 13 residues. Germline values: CDR1 SGHRS, CDR2 YFSETQ. The V gene end was trimmed by 3 bases and the J gene end by 1 base; junction bases not matched to a gene: 0. The CDR3 spells CASSWDSQETQYF. In DNA, the CDR3 is TGCGCCAGCAGCTGGGACAGCCAAGAGACCCAGTACTTC. The full variable domain, rest sourced from reference TRBV5-1 and TRBJ2-5, is KAGVTQTPRYLIKTRGQQVTLSCSPISGHRSVSWYQQTPGQGLQFLFEYFSETQRNKGNFPGRFSGRQFSNSRSEMNVSTLELGDSALYLCASSWDSQETQYFGPGTRLLVL.

The V call is TRBV5-6, the J call TRBJ2-2; D remains unclear. There are 16 residues in the CDR3. Germline V CDR1 and CDR2: SGHDT, YYEEEE. V lost 2 bases and J 4 bases, leaving 15 bases between the germline ends. The chain's CDR3 is CASSFSLLRSTGELFF. The DNA for the CDR3 is TGTGCCAGCAGCTTCAGTCTCTTGAGAAGCACCGGGGAGCTGTTTTTT.

The chain links TRBV6-5 to TRBJ2-7, with D perhaps assigned TRBD1 or TRBD2 (5 bases each). This CDR3 spans 15 amino acids. The ends were cut back, 8 bases at V and 2 bases at J, with 19 bases in the middle. Germline loops: CDR1 MNHEY, CDR2 SVGAGI. The CDR3 sequence is CASGSVGTDTYEQYF. CDR3 coding DNA: TGTGCCAGCGGCTCCGTGGGGACCGACACCTACGAGCAGTACTTC.

The chain is built from TRBV2 and TRBJ2-2; TRBD1 matches 8 bases. CDR3 length: 15 residues. CDR1 and CDR2 (germline): SNHLY, FYNNEI. Germline trimming cut 8 bases from V and 4 bases from J; bases unmatched to any gene: 9. In DNA, the CDR3 is TGTGCCAGCGGTCGACAGGGGACACGCACCGGGGAGCTGTTTTTT. Translated: CASGRQGTRTGELFF.

The chain is built from TRBV28 and TRBJ2-7; TRBD1 might be the D (6 bases). CDR3 length: 14 amino acids. CDR1 is MDHEN, CDR2 SYDVKM, per germline. V was shortened by 6 bases and J by 5 bases, with 17 bases between the two germline ends. Here the CDR3 reads CASSLEGVAHEQYF. CDR3 in DNA: TGTGCCAGCAGCCTAGAGGGGGTAGCCCACGAGCAGTACTTC.